This TCR beta chain was found in a study of blood T cell repertoires in COVID-19. Study at large: From the United States, Italy and Spain came samples of acute and convalescent COVID-19. In each case, the material was cDNA or gDNA derived from T cells, B-cell-depleted T cells, or PBMCs.

This CDR3 region has 14 residues. V lost 10 bases and J lost 6; bases outside the gene matches: 10. Germline CDR1 reads MNHEY; CDR2 reads SMNVEV (reference sequence). As handled by the study authors: For nucleated cells, counts were estimated from reference gene primer amplification. Produced via immunoSEQ multiplex PCR; TCRdb's table is partial and in-frame only. That table furnishes V, J and clone size, whereas the DNA furnished D and trimming. The sample holds 90,000 to 110,000 clones, 75% to 90% seen once. The clonotype was recovered from a human donor in a cohort sampled during active COVID-19. The rearrangement uses TRBV27 and TRBJ2-1; 9 nucleotides line up with TRBD2. Material for sequencing was peripheral blood. The CDR3 DNA reads as TGTGCCACCAAATCCCCGACTAGCGGCAATGAGCAGTTCTTC. This translates into CATKSPTSGNEQFF.